The text below deals with one TCR beta chain. The germline CDR1 and CDR2 sequences are LNHDA and SQIVND (reference sequence). The CDR3 is made up of 16 amino acids. V lost 0 bases, J lost 8 bases, and 10 bases stayed unmatched. TCRdb keeps only in-frame clones here, not all; method: immunoSEQ multiplex PCR. The table has roughly 310,000 clones, approximately 89% seen once; the top ten hold over 8%. The data originate from a study of blood T cell repertoires in COVID-19. Study in general: Nucleic acid was either cDNA or gDNA, and it came from T cells, B-cell-depleted T cells, or PBMCs.

The rearrangement links TRBV19 to TRBJ2-5; 9 bases line up with TRBD1. Material for sequencing was PBMCs or T cells enriched from blood (not recorded which). The origin of this receptor is a woman in her forties who had recovered from COVID-19. This CDR3 reads CASSIDPGQGPRTQYF. The CDR3 bases are TGTGCCAGTAGTATAGATCCGGGACAGGGACCTCGAACCCAGTACTTC.